This T cell receptor (beta chain) was sequenced in a study of technical replicates of blood from four donors. The protocol was immunoSEQ multiplex PCR, while the TCRdb copy is restricted to in-frame clones and leaves out a portion. The sample yields about 66,000 clones, around nine tenths seen once. This CDR3 comprises 16 residues. Per germline, CDR1 MNHEY and CDR2 SVGAGI. V shed 0 bases and J shed 2 bases, with 14 bases lying between them. This clonotype originated in a human donor in good health. The rearrangement uses TRBV6-5 and TRBJ2-7; no clear D. Sequencing was carried out using T cells isolated from PBMCs. CDR3 sequence reads: CASSYSSPRKTYEQYF. The CDR3 nucleotides are TGTGCCAGCAGTTACTCGAGCCCGCGGAAAACCTACGAGCAGTACTTC.